The 30 T cell receptor beta chains presented below share a single source sample, sequenced in a study of identifying expanded T cells in peripheral blood. Produced via immunoSEQ multiplex PCR; TCRdb's table is partial and in-frame only. The sample carries tens of thousands of clones, 82% recorded once. Sequenced: blood. Receptor source: a person aged 18-70 years in good health.

The chain joins TRBV18 to TRBJ2-1; no clear D. V was shortened by 2 bases and J by 8 bases, with 7 bases between the two germline ends. Germline-derived CDR1 and CDR2 are KGHSH and LQKENI. The CDR3 is 12 amino acids. CDR3 nucleotide sequence: TGTGCCAGCTCACCATTCGGAGATGAGCAGTTCTTC. It yields the protein CASSPFGDEQFF.

The chain is built from TRBV25-1 and TRBJ1-5; 8 bases match TRBD1. The junction had 8 bases not matched to a gene; V was cut back by 3 bases and J by 1 base. Germline V gene data show CDR1 as MGHDK and CDR2 as SYGVNS. The length of the CDR3 is 17 residues. This CDR3 reads CASSDNDRGSSNQPQHF. The CDR3 DNA reads as TGTGCCAGCAGTGATAATGACAGGGGTAGCAGCAATCAGCCCCAGCATTTT.

The chain employs TRBV19 and TRBJ2-6; D is unresolved. Deletions cut 3 bases from V and 2 bases from J, with 11 bases between. CDR1 is LNHDA and CDR2 is SQIVND in the germline V gene (reference sequence). The CDR3 contains 16 residues. CDR3 coding DNA: TGTGCCAGTAGTATGGTAGTGGGTACTGGGGCCAACGTCCTGACTTTC. Encoded protein: CASSMVVGTGANVLTF.

This clone was picked up one time. The V call is TRBV18, the J call TRBJ2-2, with D maybe TRBD2 (6 bases). Germline CDR1 is KGHSH and CDR2 is LQKENI. The V end lost 3 bases, the J end lost 3 bases, and 14 bases lay between the germline ends. The CDR3 extends over 16 amino acids. The CDR3 DNA reads as TGTGCCAGCTCACCCAGCCTGCGGGGCGACACCGGGGAGCTGTTTTTT. Amino acids: CASSPSLRGDTGELFF.

This rearrangement joins TRBV5-6 to TRBJ1-4; D uncertain. Trimming removed 0 bases at V and 8 bases at J, with 8 bases between. The CDR3 length is 13 residues. Germline CDR1 SGHDT, CDR2 YYEEEE. DNA of the CDR3: TGTGCCAGCAGCTTGGGGGGTTACGAAAAACTGTTTTTT. Translated: CASSLGGYEKLFF.

The chain has TRBV2 and TRBJ2-3; TRBD1 aligns across 7 bases. Germline loops: CDR1 SNHLY, CDR2 FYNNEI. CDR3 length equals 14 residues. Trimming at V came to 6 bases and at J to 2 bases, leaving 5 bases not matched to a gene. The CDR3: CASSRDRNTDTQYF. DNA for the CDR3: TGTGCCAGCAGCCGGGACAGAAACACAGATACGCAGTATTTT.

The chain recombines TRBV7-3 with TRBJ2-1; TRBD2 might be the D (6 bases). The CDR3 has 15 amino acids. V lost 5 bases, J lost 10 bases, and 21 bases lay in between. Germline V gene lookup returns CDR1 SGHTA and CDR2 FQGTGA. Here the CDR3 DNA reads TGTGCCAGCAGCGAGAACAATGAGCGGGCCGCCGAGCAGTTCTTC. Translation gives CASSENNERAAEQFF.

The V and J genes are TRBV5-1 and TRBJ2-1, with 12 nucleotides matching TRBD2. V shed 7 bases and J 6 bases; nucleotides not matched to a gene: 8. Germline CDR1 and CDR2: SGHRS and YFSETQ. CDR3 length: 15 residues. The CDR3 bases are TGCGCCAGCTCGCCTCTAGCGGGAGGGATCAATGAGCAGTTCTTC. Translating gives CASSPLAGGINEQFF.

The chain couples TRBV7-8 to TRBJ2-1, with 10 bases aligning to TRBD2. Germline values: CDR1 SGHVS, CDR2 FQNEAQ. The CDR3 totals 16 residues. V shed 0 bases, J shed 4 bases, and the junction held 3 bases outside the gene matches. Written as DNA, the CDR3 is TGTGCCAGCAGCTTAGCTGGTAGCGGGGGGTACAATGAGCAGTTCTTC. Translating gives CASSLAGSGGYNEQFF.

This clone was counted between two and nine times. The rearrangement uses TRBV10-3 and TRBJ1-2; 8 positions match TRBD1. V shed 6 bases and J 6 bases; nucleotides not matched to a gene: 9. The CDR3 has 14 residues. CDR1 and CDR2 (germline): ENHRY, SYGVKD. CDR3 nucleotide sequence: TGTGCCATCAGCGCAGGACAGGGCATTGATGGCTACACCTTC. Translating gives CAISAGQGIDGYTF.

The chain joins TRBV6-1 to TRBJ1-1; no firm D call. The germline V gene has CDR1 MNHNS and CDR2 SASEGT. Trimming pared 1 base from V and 1 base from J, leaving 10 bases between. This CDR3 is built from 15 residues. CDR3 protein: CASSEDIGPNTEAFF. For the CDR3, the DNA is TGTGCCAGCAGTGAAGATATAGGACCGAACACTGAAGCTTTCTTT.

This chain uses TRBV15 with TRBJ1-2; 9 nucleotides match TRBD1. The CDR3 is 17 amino acids. Germline V gene sequence: CDR1 LNHNV, CDR2 YYDKDF (reference sequence). Unmatched junction bases numbered 13, after V lost 4 bases and J lost 4 bases. CDR3 nucleotide sequence: TGTGCCACCAGCACGGAATCTCACAGGGGGCGCTTCTATGGCTACACCTTC. It specifies CATSTESHRGRFYGYTF.

The V call is TRBV2, the J call TRBJ2-2; D possibly corresponds to TRBD1 (5 bases). Trimming cost V 6 bases and J 4 bases, with 9 bases left between them. The germline gives CDR1 SNHLY, CDR2 FYNNEI. CDR3 length: 13 amino acids. The CDR3 loop is CASRTQATGELFF. CDR3 nucleotides: TGTGCCAGCAGGACACAGGCCACCGGGGAGCTGTTTTTT.

The genes are TRBV7-9 and TRBJ1-4; D may be TRBD1 (6 bases). This CDR3 has 14 residues. Trimming took 5 bases from V and 1 from J, leaving 8 bases between them. CDR1 and CDR2 (germline): SEHNR, FQNEAQ (reference sequence). Here the CDR3 reads CASSKGGTNEKLFF. In DNA form, the CDR3 reads TGTGCCAGCAGCAAGGGGGGAACTAATGAAAAACTGTTTTTT.

The chain employs TRBV5-1 and TRBJ2-1; TRBD2 might be the D (5 bases). This CDR3 comprises 13 residues. The V end was cut by 4 bases, the J end by 5 bases, with 10 bases between. CDR1 and CDR2 (germline): SGHRS, YFSETQ. DNA of the CDR3: TGCGCCAGCAGCCCAAGCGGAAACAATGAGCAGTTCTTC. It is translated as CASSPSGNNEQFF.

Comment on this clone: One junction end disagrees with the germline gene, perhaps due to a read error. The chain couples TRBV5-1 to TRBJ1-2; the D gene is possibly TRBD1 (6 bases). The germline V gene encodes CDR1 SGHRS and CDR2 YFSETQ. This CDR3 spans 15 amino acids. The CDR3 coding sequence is TGCACCAGCAGCTTGGGTAACAGGGAGAACTATGGCTACACCTTC. It translates to CTSSLGNRENYGYTF.

The rearrangement joins TRBV6-5 to TRBJ2-6; TRBD1 is a possible D gene (6 bases). V was clipped by 5 bases and J by 1 base, with 9 bases between them. CDR1 and CDR2 from the germline V gene are MNHEY and SVGAGI. The CDR3 is made up of 15 amino acids. The DNA of the CDR3 is TGTGCCAGCAGTCCCCAGGGGTCTGGGGCCAACGTCCTGACTTTC. Encoded protein: CASSPQGSGANVLTF.

The chain links TRBV11-2 to TRBJ2-3, with 12 nucleotides matching TRBD2. Germline trimming cut 6 bases from V and 2 bases from J; bases unmatched to any gene: 12. The CDR3 has 18 amino acids. Germline lookup yields CDR1 SGHAT and CDR2 FQNNGV. The CDR3 DNA is TGTGCCAGCAGTCCCCGTCTAGCGGGGGGGCGGGACACAGATACGCAGTATTTT. Encoded protein: CASSPRLAGGRDTDTQYF.

CDR3 in amino acids: CASSKEAPRLTADYEQYV. The CDR3 DNA follows: TGTGCCAGCAGCAAAGAGGCGCCTAGACTAACAGCGGACTACGAGCAGTACGTC. This chain joins TRBV21-1 and TRBJ2-7; the table's D call, TRBD2, was not checked against the DNA. TRBV21-1 is an annotated pseudogene. The CDR3 has 18 amino acids.

The chain is built from TRBV7-2 and TRBJ1-1; possible D gene TRBD1, 5 bases. Germline V gene data show CDR1 as SGHTA and CDR2 as FQGNSA. V shed 3 bases and J shed 5 bases, with 10 bases lying between them. There are 13 residues in the CDR3. CDR3 sequence: CASSFGRGTEAFF. CDR3 nucleotides: TGTGCCAGCAGCTTCGGAAGGGGAACTGAAGCTTTCTTT.

The chain is built from TRBV11-3 and TRBJ2-1; D is perhaps TRBD1 or TRBD2 (6 bases each). This CDR3 comprises 14 residues. Trimming pared 0 bases from V and 6 bases from J, leaving 9 bases between. Germline V gene lookup returns CDR1 SGHNT and CDR2 YENEEA. CDR3 in DNA: TGTGCCAGCAGCTTAGATCCGGGGGCCAATGAGCAGTTCTTC. This gives the protein CASSLDPGANEQFF.

This chain connects TRBV5-1 to TRBJ1-2; no clear D gene. The CDR3 totals 14 residues. Germline assignment: CDR1 SGHRS and CDR2 YFSETQ. V lost 1 base to trimming and J lost 4 bases, with 11 bases between them. The CDR3 is CASSLLRRGYGYTF. In DNA, the CDR3 is TGCGCCAGCAGCTTGCTACGGCGGGGCTATGGCTACACCTTC.

The chain carries TRBV5-5 and TRBJ1-1, with 7 bases that match TRBD1. The V segment lost 3 bases and the J segment 1 base; nucleotides outside the gene matches: 12. CDR3 size: 17 residues. Germline CDR1 is SGHKS and CDR2 is YYEKEE (reference sequence). CDR3 DNA: TGTGCCAGCAGCTCCACAGGGGCCACACCCCAGAACACTGAAGCTTTCTTT. It encodes CASSSTGATPQNTEAFF.

The rearrangement uses TRBV18 and TRBJ2-1; 7 bases match TRBD2. V shed 6 bases, J shed 0 bases, and the junction held 5 bases outside the gene matches. Germline V gene sequence: CDR1 KGHSH, CDR2 LQKENI. The CDR3 consists of 15 residues. CDR3 residues: CASSPGTTSYNEQFF. CDR3 nucleotide sequence: TGTGCCAGCTCCCCCGGGACTACCTCCTACAATGAGCAGTTCTTC.

J is TRBJ2-1 and V is TRBV19; D not certain. The germline V gene has CDR1 LNHDA and CDR2 SQIVND (reference sequence). The CDR3 has 13 residues. The V gene lost 3 bases and the J gene lost 6 bases, with 9 bases spanning the gap. CDR3 in DNA: TGTGCCAGTAGTATGCCCCGAGGCAATGAGCAGTTCTTC. Its translation: CASSMPRGNEQFF.

The rearrangement joins TRBV19 to TRBJ2-1; 7 nucleotides match TRBD1. CDR3 size: 16 residues. In germline, CDR1 is LNHDA, CDR2 SQIVND (reference sequence). V gave up 2 bases and J gave up 1 base; unmatched junction bases: 5. CDR3 sequence (DNA): TGTGCCAGTAGTATAAGGGGGCAGGGGTCCTACAATGAGCAGTTCTTC. This codes for CASSIRGQGSYNEQFF.

The chain employs TRBV7-6 and TRBJ1-3; D not certain. V was pared by 1 base and J by 2 bases, with 6 bases between. The CDR3 has 14 residues. Germline V gene lookup returns CDR1 SGHVS and CDR2 FNYEAQ. In DNA, the CDR3 is TGTGCCAGCAGCTTAGAACCTACTGGAAACACCATATATTTT. This translates into CASSLEPTGNTIYF.

The J gene is TRBJ1-1, the V gene TRBV28; tentative D call: TRBD1 (5 bases). The CDR3 extends over 14 amino acids. CDR1 and CDR2 (germline): MDHEN, SYDVKM. V was shortened by 10 bases and J by 0 bases, with 15 bases between the two germline ends. The CDR3 nucleotides are TGTGCCACCGCGCAGGGACCAATGAACACTGAAGCTTTCTTT. As protein: CATAQGPMNTEAFF.

The V and J genes are TRBV21-1 and TRBJ2-1; the table's D call, TRBD1, has no DNA check behind it. TRBV21-1 is labeled a pseudogene. The CDR3 runs to 16 residues. CDR3 residues: CASSKQTGGGYNEQFF. CDR3 coding DNA: TGTGCCAGCAGCAAGCAGACAGGGGGCGGATACAATGAGCAGTTCTTC.

The chain joins TRBV11-2 to TRBJ2-3; D ambiguous. V was pared by 3 bases and J by 2 bases, with 0 bases between. This CDR3 has 11 residues. Germline CDR1 reads SGHAT; CDR2 reads FQNNGV. The CDR3 sequence is CASSFTDTQYF. In DNA form, the CDR3 reads TGTGCCAGCAGCTTCACAGATACGCAGTATTTT.